The clone carrying this T cell receptor beta chain was recorded at least ten times. The antigen remains undetermined. These data belong to a study of glioma-infiltrating T cells. General study results and limits: Above-expected tissue-blood divergence occurred in all gliomas, most in low-grade ones.

Germline CDR1 SQVTM, CDR2 ANQGSEA. CDR3 size: 11 residues. Deletions cut 7 bases from V and 0 bases from J, with 5 bases between. The iRepertoire nested amplicon-rescue multiplex PCR amplified TCR alpha and beta CDR3s from RNA. TCRdb processed the multiplex PCR reads anew with MiXCR; each CDR3 protein has one entry. The sample consists of around 90,000 distinct CDR3 sequences, approximately 39% of them appearing once. The receptor was derived from a human donor with low-grade glioma or glioblastoma, undergoing nonglioma brain surgery, or in good health (not recorded which). The sequencing input was glioma tissue, nonneoplastic brain tissue, or PBMCs (not recorded which). The V gene is TRBV29-1, the J gene TRBJ2-3, with no clear D. CDR3: CSETSTDTQYF. The CDR3 bases are TGCAGCGAGACTAGCACAGATACGCAGTATTTT.